This T cell receptor (beta chain) was recorded in a study of technical replicates of blood from a few donors. Sequencing was performed with immunoSEQ multiplex PCR; in TCRdb, only in-frame clones are kept and a portion is missing. The table has roughly 70,000 clones, around 96% seen once; the top ten hold around 0.37%. Sequencing was performed on T cells isolated from PBMCs. The receptor's source is a human donor in good health.

CDR3 nucleotide sequence: TGCGCCAGCAGCCAAGATCCAGGGGTGAATGGCTACACCTTC. This codes for CASSQDPGVNGYTF. The chain combines TRBV4-3 with TRBJ1-2; perhaps TRBD1 as D (6 bases). Germline V gene lookup returns CDR1 LGHNA and CDR2 YSLEER. This CDR3 contains 14 residues. Trimming cost V 0 bases and J 6 bases, with 11 bases left between them.